A single sample gave rise to the 18 T cell receptor beta chains below, sequenced in a study of cytomegalovirus exposure and HLA in healthy donors. The PCR used 60 Vbeta and 13 Jbeta primers. Generated by immunoSEQ multiplex PCR, the TCRdb table keeps only in-frame clones and is missing some. In the table there are 150,000 to 200,000 clones, under 90% of which are singletons. The specimen sequenced was PBMCs. These TCRs come from a man between 18 and 35 years old in good health and CMV-seronegative.

The chain joins TRBV7-9 to TRBJ1-2; D is uncertain. CDR1 is SEHNR and CDR2 is FQNEAQ in the germline V gene (reference sequence). The germline V and J ends were trimmed by 1 base and 6 bases, with 12 bases remaining between them. CDR3 length: 14 residues. The DNA of the CDR3 is TGTGCCAGCAGCTTAGGAGGGCCGAATGATGGCTACACCTTC. As protein: CASSLGGPNDGYTF.

The chain recombines TRBV6-6 with TRBJ2-2; 7 bases are shared with TRBD1. The V segment lost 3 bases and the J segment 4 bases; nucleotides outside the gene matches: 8. The CDR3 is made up of 16 amino acids. From germline, CDR1 is MNHNY and CDR2 SVGAGI (reference sequence). Here the CDR3 reads CASSYPGQESTGELFF. The CDR3 DNA is TGTGCCAGCAGTTATCCCGGACAGGAGAGCACCGGGGAGCTGTTTTTT.

A note on this clone: Other DNA sequences in this specimen translate into the identical CDR3. V gene TRBV9 combines with J gene TRBJ1-1; no clear D. Per germline, CDR1 SGDLS and CDR2 YYNGEE. V was pared by 2 bases and J by 2 bases, with 7 bases between. The CDR3 loop spans 13 amino acids. The CDR3 loop reads CASSVPGNTEAFF. In DNA, the CDR3 is TGTGCCAGCAGCGTCCCGGGTAACACTGAAGCTTTCTTT.

This clone was picked up one time. V gene TRBV2 combines with J gene TRBJ2-2, with TRBD2 matching 8 bases. Trimming removed 4 bases from V and 7 bases from J; junction bases left unmatched: 11. Germline CDR1 is SNHLY and CDR2 is FYNNEI. There are 16 residues in the CDR3. This CDR3 reads CASSVLPGGIVGELFF. CDR3 DNA sequence: TGTGCCAGCAGTGTCCTTCCGGGAGGGATCGTCGGGGAGCTGTTTTTT.

The J gene is TRBJ1-2, the V gene TRBV18, with D unclear. The V end was cut by 3 bases, the J end by 4 bases, with 15 bases between. There are 15 residues in the CDR3. Germline CDR1 reads KGHSH; CDR2 reads LQKENI. The CDR3 region has the DNA TGTGCCAGCTCACCGGATCCAGGTGTTGCCTATGGCTACACCTTC. This encodes CASSPDPGVAYGYTF. Using reference TRBV18 and TRBJ1-2 for the parts outside the CDR3, the full variable domain is NAGVMQNPRHLVRRRGQEARLRCSPMKGHSHVYWYRQLPEEGLKFMVYLQKENIIDESGMPKERFSAEFPKEGPSILRIQQVVRGDSAAYFCASSPDPGVAYGYTFGSGTRLTVV.

The chain combines TRBV4-1 with TRBJ1-2; D not certain. Germline CDR1 MGHRA, CDR2 YSYEKL. V was shortened by 5 bases and J by 8 bases, with 21 bases between the two germline ends. CDR3 size: 15 residues. The CDR3 bases are TGCGCCAGCAGCGCCCTACCACCGGGAGGTGAGGGCTACACCTTC. Its translation: CASSALPPGGEGYTF.

The V and J genes are TRBV19 and TRBJ2-1; 11 bases align to TRBD2. Germline V gives CDR1 LNHDA, CDR2 SQIVND (reference sequence). The junction had 5 bases not matched to a gene; V was cut back by 6 bases and J by 4 bases. The CDR3 length is 15 residues. CDR3 residues: CASRPTSGGYNEQFF. The DNA of the CDR3 is TGTGCCAGTAGGCCAACTAGCGGGGGTTACAATGAGCAGTTCTTC.

The chain combines TRBV15 with TRBJ1-2; D unresolved. Deletions cut 3 bases from V and 0 bases from J, with 5 bases between. There are 13 residues in the CDR3. Per the germline V gene, CDR1 is LNHNV and CDR2 is YYDKDF (reference sequence). CDR3 sequence (DNA): TGTGCCACCAGCAGCCAGTCTAACTATGGCTACACCTTC. Translated, it gives CATSSQSNYGYTF.

The CDR3 sequence is CASSSLQGGHTGELFF. The CDR3 nucleotides read TGTGCCAGCAGTTCCTTACAGGGGGGTCACACCGGGGAGCTGTTTTTT. The chain employs TRBV27 and TRBJ2-2, with TRBD1 identical over 8 bases. The CDR3 consists of 16 residues. The germline CDR1 and CDR2 sequences are MNHEY and SMNVEV (reference sequence). The junction had 7 bases not matched to a gene; V was cut back by 4 bases and J by 3 bases.

This clone occurred once. The gene calls are TRBV18 and TRBJ2-7; TRBD1 matches at 7 bases. Germline values: CDR1 KGHSH, CDR2 LQKENI. V shed 3 bases and J 4 bases; nucleotides not matched to a gene: 9. The CDR3 loop spans 15 amino acids. In DNA, the CDR3 is TGTGCCAGCTCACCCGTCCGGGACAGCAGTTACGAGCAGTACTTC. This gives the protein CASSPVRDSSYEQYF.

This clone has a single count. The chain has TRBV5-1 and TRBJ2-1, with 10 bases aligning to TRBD1. V dropped 2 bases and J dropped 4; count of bases not matched to a gene: 6. Germline assignment: CDR1 SGHRS and CDR2 YFSETQ. This CDR3 has 16 residues. The CDR3 DNA sequence: TGCGCCAGCAGCTTCCGTGGACAGGGGGGATACAATGAGCAGTTCTTC. Translating it yields CASSFRGQGGYNEQFF.

The chain combines TRBV30 with TRBJ2-6; 8 nucleotides align to TRBD2. J was trimmed by 2 bases and V by 3 bases; bases with no gene match: 12. Germline CDR1 and CDR2: GTSNPN and SVGIG (reference sequence). This CDR3 is 18 amino acids long. The CDR3 sequence is CAWSVAGLTDPGANVLTF. Here the CDR3 DNA reads TGTGCCTGGAGCGTAGCGGGGCTTACGGACCCTGGGGCCAACGTCCTGACTTTC.

V is TRBV19 and J is TRBJ1-5, with TRBD1 as a possible D gene (6 bases). CDR3 length: 15 amino acids. CDR1 and CDR2 from the germline V gene are LNHDA and SQIVND (reference sequence). Trimming left V 10 bases short and J 5 bases short, with 21 bases between. Written as DNA, the CDR3 is TGTGCCACCTACGATGGGGGCGGCTCCTATCAGCCCCAGCATTTT. Translation: CATYDGGGSYQPQHF.

This chain joins TRBV13 and TRBJ2-3; D not certain. This CDR3 is 15 amino acids long. Germline values: CDR1 PRHDT, CDR2 FYEKMQ (reference sequence). V was shortened by 6 bases and J by 1 base, with 14 bases between the two germline ends. CDR3 protein: CASSSGWPGTDTQYF. In DNA, the CDR3 is TGTGCCAGCAGTTCAGGCTGGCCGGGCACAGATACGCAGTATTTT.

This rearrangement joins TRBV27 to TRBJ2-7; possibly TRBD1 for D (5 bases). CDR1 and CDR2 from the germline V gene are MNHEY and SMNVEV (reference sequence). The CDR3 is 14 amino acids. Deletions cut 3 bases from V and 2 bases from J, with 11 bases between. The CDR3 loop reads CASSFMHRPYEQYF. The DNA of the CDR3 is TGTGCCAGCAGTTTTATGCACAGGCCCTACGAGCAGTACTTC.

The count of this clone is one. The chain links TRBV19 to TRBJ2-7; TRBD2 matches 8 bases. The germline V gene encodes CDR1 LNHDA and CDR2 SQIVND (reference sequence). The junction had 5 bases not matched to a gene; V was cut back by 2 bases and J by 2 bases. This CDR3 contains 15 residues. The DNA of the CDR3 is TGTGCCAGTAGTATACCCGGGACTAGGCCCTACGAGCAGTACTTC. Its translation: CASSIPGTRPYEQYF. Supplemented by reference TRBV19 and TRBJ2-7, the full variable domain reads DGGITQSPKYLFRKEGQNVTLSCEQNLNHDAMYWYRQDPGQGLRLIYYSQIVNDFQKGDIAEGYSVSREKKESFPLTVTSAQKNPTAFYLCASSIPGTRPYEQYFGPGTRLTVT.

The chain joins TRBV6-5 to TRBJ2-7; 7 nucleotides agree with TRBD2. The CDR3 length is 12 residues. The V segment lost 6 bases and the J segment 5 bases; nucleotides outside the gene matches: 4. CDR1 MNHEY and CDR2 SVGAGI come from the germline V gene. The CDR3 protein is CASSYGGNEQYF. The CDR3 DNA reads TGTGCCAGCAGCTACGGGGGGAACGAGCAGTACTTC.

A single count supports this clone. The gene calls are TRBV13 and TRBJ2-7, with 9 bases lining up with TRBD1. The CDR3 is 14 residues long. Trimming at V came to 3 bases and at J to 3 bases, leaving 3 bases not matched to a gene. CDR1 is PRHDT, CDR2 FYEKMQ, per germline (reference sequence). In DNA, the CDR3 is TGTGCCAGCAGCTTCGGGACAGGGAGCTACGAGCAGTACTTC. Translated: CASSFGTGSYEQYF.